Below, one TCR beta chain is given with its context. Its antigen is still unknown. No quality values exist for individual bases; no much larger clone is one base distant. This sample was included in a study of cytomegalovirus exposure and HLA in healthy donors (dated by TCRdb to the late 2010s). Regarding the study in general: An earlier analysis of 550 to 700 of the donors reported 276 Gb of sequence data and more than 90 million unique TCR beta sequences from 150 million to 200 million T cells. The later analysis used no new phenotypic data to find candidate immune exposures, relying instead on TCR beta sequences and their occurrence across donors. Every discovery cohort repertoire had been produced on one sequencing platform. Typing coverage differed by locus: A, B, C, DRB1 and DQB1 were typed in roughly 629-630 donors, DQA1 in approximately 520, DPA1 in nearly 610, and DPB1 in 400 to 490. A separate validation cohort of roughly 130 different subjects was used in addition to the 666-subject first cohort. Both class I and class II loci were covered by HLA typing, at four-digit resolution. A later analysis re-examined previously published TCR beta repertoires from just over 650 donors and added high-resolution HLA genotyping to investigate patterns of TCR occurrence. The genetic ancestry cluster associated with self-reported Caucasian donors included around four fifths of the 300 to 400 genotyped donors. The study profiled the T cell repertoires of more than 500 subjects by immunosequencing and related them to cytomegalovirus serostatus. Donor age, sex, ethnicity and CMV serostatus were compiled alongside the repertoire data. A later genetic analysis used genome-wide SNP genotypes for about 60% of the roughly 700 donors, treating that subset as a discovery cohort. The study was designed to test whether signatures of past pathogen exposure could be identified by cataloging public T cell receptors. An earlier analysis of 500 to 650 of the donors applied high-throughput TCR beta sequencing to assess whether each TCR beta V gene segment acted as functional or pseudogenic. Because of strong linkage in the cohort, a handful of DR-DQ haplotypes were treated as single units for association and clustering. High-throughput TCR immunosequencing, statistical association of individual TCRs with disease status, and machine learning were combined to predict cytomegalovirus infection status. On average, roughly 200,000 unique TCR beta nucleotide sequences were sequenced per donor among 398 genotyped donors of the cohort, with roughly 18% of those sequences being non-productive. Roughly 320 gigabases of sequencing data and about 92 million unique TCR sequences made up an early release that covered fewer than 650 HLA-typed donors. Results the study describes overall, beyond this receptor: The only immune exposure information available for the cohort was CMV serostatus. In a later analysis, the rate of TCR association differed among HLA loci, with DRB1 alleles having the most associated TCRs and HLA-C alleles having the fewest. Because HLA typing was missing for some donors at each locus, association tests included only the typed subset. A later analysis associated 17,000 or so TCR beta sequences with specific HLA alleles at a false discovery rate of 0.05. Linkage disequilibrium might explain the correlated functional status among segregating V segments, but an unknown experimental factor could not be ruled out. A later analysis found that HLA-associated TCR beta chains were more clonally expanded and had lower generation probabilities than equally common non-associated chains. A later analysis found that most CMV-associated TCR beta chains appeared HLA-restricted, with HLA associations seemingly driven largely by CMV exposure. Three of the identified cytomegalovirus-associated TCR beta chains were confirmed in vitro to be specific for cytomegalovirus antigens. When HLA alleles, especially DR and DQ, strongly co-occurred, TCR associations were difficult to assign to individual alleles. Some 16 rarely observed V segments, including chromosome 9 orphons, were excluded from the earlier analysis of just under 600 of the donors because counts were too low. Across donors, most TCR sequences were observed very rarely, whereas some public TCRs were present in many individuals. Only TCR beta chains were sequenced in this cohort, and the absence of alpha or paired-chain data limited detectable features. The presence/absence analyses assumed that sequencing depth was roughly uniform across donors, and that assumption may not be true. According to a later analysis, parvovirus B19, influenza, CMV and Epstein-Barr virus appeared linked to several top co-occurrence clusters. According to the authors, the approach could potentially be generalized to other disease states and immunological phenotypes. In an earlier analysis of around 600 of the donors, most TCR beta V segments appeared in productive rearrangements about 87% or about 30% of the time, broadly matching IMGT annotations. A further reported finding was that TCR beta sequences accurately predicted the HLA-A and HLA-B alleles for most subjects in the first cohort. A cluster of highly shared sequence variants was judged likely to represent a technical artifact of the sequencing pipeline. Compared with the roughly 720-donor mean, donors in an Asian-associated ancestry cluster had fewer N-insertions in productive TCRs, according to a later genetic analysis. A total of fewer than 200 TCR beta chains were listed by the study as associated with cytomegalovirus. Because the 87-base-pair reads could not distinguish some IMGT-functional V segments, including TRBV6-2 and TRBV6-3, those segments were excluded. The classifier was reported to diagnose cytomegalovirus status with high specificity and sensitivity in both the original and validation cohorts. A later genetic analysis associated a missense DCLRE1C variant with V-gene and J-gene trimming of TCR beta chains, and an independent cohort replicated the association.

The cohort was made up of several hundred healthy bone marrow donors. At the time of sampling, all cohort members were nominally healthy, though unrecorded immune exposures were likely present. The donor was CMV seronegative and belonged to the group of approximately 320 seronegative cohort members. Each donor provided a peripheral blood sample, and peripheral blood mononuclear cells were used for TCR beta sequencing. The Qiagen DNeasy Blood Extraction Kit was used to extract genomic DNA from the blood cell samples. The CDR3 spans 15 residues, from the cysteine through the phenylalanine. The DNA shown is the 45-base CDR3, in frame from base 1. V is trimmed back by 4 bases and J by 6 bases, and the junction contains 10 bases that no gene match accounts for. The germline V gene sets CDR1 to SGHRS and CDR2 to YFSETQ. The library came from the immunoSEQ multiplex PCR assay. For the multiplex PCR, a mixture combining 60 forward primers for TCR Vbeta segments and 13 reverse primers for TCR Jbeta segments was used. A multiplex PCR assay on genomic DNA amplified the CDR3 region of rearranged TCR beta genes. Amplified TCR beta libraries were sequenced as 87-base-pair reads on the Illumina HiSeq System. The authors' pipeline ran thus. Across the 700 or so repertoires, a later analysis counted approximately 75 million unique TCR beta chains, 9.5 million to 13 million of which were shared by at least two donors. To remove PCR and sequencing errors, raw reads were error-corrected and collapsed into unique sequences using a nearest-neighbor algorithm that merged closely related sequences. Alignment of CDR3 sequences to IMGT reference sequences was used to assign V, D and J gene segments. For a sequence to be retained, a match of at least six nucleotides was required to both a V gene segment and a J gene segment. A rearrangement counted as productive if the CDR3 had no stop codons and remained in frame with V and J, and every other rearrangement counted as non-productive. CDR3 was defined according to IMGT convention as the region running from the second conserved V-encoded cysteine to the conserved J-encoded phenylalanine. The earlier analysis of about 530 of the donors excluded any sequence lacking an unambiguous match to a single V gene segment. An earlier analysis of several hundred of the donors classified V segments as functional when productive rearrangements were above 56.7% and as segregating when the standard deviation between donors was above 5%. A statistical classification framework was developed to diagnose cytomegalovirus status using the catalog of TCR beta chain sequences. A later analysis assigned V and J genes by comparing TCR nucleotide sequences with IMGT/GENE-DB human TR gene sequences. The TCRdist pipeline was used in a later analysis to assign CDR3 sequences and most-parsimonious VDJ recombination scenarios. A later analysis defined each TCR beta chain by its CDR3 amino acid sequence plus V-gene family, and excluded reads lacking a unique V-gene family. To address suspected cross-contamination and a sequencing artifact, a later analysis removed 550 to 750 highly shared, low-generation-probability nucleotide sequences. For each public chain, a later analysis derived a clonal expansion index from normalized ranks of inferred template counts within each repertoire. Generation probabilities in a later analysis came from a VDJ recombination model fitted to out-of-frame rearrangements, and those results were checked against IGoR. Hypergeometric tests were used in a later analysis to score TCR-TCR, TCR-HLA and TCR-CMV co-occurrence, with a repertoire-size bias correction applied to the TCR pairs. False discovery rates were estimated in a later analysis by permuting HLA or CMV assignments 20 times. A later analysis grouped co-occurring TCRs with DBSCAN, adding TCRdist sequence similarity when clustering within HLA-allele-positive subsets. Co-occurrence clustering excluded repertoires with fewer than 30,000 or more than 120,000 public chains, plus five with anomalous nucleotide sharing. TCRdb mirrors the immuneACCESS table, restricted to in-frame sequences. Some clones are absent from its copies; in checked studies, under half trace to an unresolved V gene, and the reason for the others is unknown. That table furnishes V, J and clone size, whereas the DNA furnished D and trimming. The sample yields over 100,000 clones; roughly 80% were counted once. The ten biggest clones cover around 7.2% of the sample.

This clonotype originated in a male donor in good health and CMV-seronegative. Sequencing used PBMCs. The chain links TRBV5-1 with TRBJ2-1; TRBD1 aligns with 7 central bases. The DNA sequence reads TGCGCCAGCAGCGCCGCACAGGGGCCCGTCAATGAGCAGTTCTTC. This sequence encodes CASSAAQGPVNEQFF.